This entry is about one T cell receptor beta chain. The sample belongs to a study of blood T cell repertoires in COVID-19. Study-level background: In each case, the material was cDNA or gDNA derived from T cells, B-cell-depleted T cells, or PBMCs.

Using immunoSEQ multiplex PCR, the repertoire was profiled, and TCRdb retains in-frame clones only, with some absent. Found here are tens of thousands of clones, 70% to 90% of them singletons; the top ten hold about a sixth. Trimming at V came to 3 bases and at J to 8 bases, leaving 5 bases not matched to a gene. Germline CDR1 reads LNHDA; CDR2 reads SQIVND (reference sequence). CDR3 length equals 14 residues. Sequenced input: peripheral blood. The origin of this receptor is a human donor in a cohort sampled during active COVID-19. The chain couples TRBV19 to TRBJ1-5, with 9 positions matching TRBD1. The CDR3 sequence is CASSMGQGWEPQHF. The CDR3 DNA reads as TGTGCCAGTAGTATGGGACAGGGCTGGGAGCCCCAGCATTTT.